This TCR beta chain derives from a study of neurological immune-mediated disorders. From the 5' RACE reads, TCRdb called clonotypes with MiXCR, one entry per CDR3 protein. This sample has 45,000 to 65,000 distinct CDR3 sequences, with 4.2% found just once. Germline lookup yields CDR1 MNHEY and CDR2 SMNVEV (reference sequence). V dropped 10 bases and J dropped 0 bases, with 12 bases sitting between them. CDR3 length: 13 amino acids. This clonotype appeared a few times. Its matching antigen is unknown. The unsorted libraries originated from 2 million PBMCs that had been stored at -80 C. Broader study findings: The multiple sclerosis repertoire cluster lacked an association with any feature, whether clinical or MRI. One related-CDR3 cluster, which may be a signature, held the repertoires of 18 of 34 multiple sclerosis patients after phylogenetic grouping.

The specimen sequenced was PBMCs. V gene TRBV27 combines with J gene TRBJ2-5, with D unresolved. This receptor was obtained from a man aged 45-65 years with multiple sclerosis. CDR3 coding DNA: TGTGCCACGCTGGACCAGTACCAAGAGACCCAGTACTTC. Its translation is CATLDQYQETQYF.